These T cell receptor beta chains were read from a single sample in a study of beta chain features in type 1 diabetes. The protocol was immunoSEQ multiplex PCR, while the TCRdb copy is restricted to in-frame clones and leaves out a portion. The sample lists around 400,000 clones, roughly 13% occurring once. Material for sequencing was naive CD4+ T cells from blood. The receptors stem from a man aged 18 to 30 in good health. CDR3s include the opening cysteine and the closing phenylalanine or tryptophan. D genes are given only for firm matches. Rows give clone size only sometimes, using once, few, many, or a class for an expanded clone.

size,J,D,V,DNA,CDR3
few,TRBJ2-1,.,TRBV14,TGTGCCAGCAGCTACCGACAGAACAATGAGCAGTTCTTC,CASSYRQNNEQFF
.,TRBJ2-7,TRBD1,TRBV6-5,TGTGCCAGCAGTTATACCGGGACAGGGTATCGCTACGAGCAGTACTTC,CASSYTGTGYRYEQYF
.,TRBJ2-2,.,TRBV7-8,TGTGCCAGCAGCTTAGAGCTCTTACGAGCCGGGGAGCTGTTTTTT,CASSLELLRAGELFF
.,TRBJ2-1,TRBD1,TRBV9,TGTGCCAGCAGCGTAGTGGGACAGGGGGGAGGTGAGCAGTTCTTC,CASSVVGQGGGEQFF
.,TRBJ2-1,.,TRBV2,TGTGCCAGCAGTGAAAGGCAGGGAGGGGGCAATGAGCAGTTCTTC,CASSERQGGGNEQFF
few,TRBJ2-1,.,TRBV21-1,TGTGCCAGCAGCAAAGATTGGCGAGGGCAGTTCTTC,CASSKDWRGQFF
.,TRBJ2-5,TRBD1,TRBV7-6,TGTGCCAGCAGCTCTTCTGGGACAGGCCAAGAGACCCAGTACTTC,CASSSSGTGQETQYF
few,TRBJ2-3,TRBD1,TRBV30,TGTGCCTGGAGTTACAGGGGCGCAGATACGCAGTATTTT,CAWSYRGADTQYF
.,TRBJ2-5,TRBD1,TRBV28,TGTGCCAGCACCCAGACAGGGGGCGTTGAGACCCAGTACTTC,CASTQTGGVETQYF
.,TRBJ2-7,.,TRBV7-2,TGTGCCAGCAGCTTGAACAGGGTGTCCTACGAGCAGTACTTC,CASSLNRVSYEQYF
.,TRBJ2-3,.,TRBV5-4,TGTGCCAGCAGCTTCCCCCAGGGGGGAAGCACAGATACGCAGTATTTT,CASSFPQGGSTDTQYF
.,TRBJ2-3,.,TRBV28,TGTGCCAGCAGTTTATTTTCGAGCGCAGATACGCAGTATTTT,CASSLFSSADTQYF
few,TRBJ2-3,TRBD2,TRBV29-1,TGCAGCGTTGCGGGAGGCACGGATACGCAGTATTTT,CSVAGGTDTQYF
.,TRBJ2-1,TRBD2,TRBV7-3,TGTGCCAGCAGCTCGAAAGGTTCTAGCGGGAGTCTGGGCTCCTACAATGAGCAGTTCTTC,CASSSKGSSGSLGSYNEQFF
.,TRBJ2-3,.,TRBV29-1,TGCAGCGTGGCAGGTTCCAATACGCAGTATTTT,CSVAGSNTQYF
.,TRBJ2-2,.,TRBV4-3,TGCGCCAGCAGCCAACGCGGGTTTGGGAACACCGGGGAGCTGTTTTTT,CASSQRGFGNTGELFF
few,TRBJ2-7,.,TRBV9,TGTGCCAGCAGCGTTGGGGACTCCAGCTCCTACGAGCAGTACTTC,CASSVGDSSSYEQYF
.,TRBJ1-2,.,TRBV27,TGTGCCAGCAGTTTATCGTTGGCAGGGCAGGGTGGCTACACCTTC,CASSLSLAGQGGYTF
few,TRBJ2-3,TRBD2,TRBV28,TGTGCCAGCAGTCAGGGACTAGCGCTAACTAGCACAGATACGCAGTATTTT,CASSQGLALTSTDTQYF
few,TRBJ2-1,.,TRBV7-3,TGTGCCAGCAGCTTAAGAGGTGGCAATGAGCAGTTCTTC,CASSLRGGNEQFF
few,TRBJ2-7,.,TRBV28,TGTGCCAGCAGTCGTGGGGACAAGGACTACGAGCAGTACTTC,CASSRGDKDYEQYF
.,TRBJ2-5,.,TRBV4-2,TGTGCCAGCAGCCAAGAGTGGGCGGGGAATTGGGAGACCCAGTACTTC,CASSQEWAGNWETQYF
few,TRBJ2-1,TRBD1,TRBV7-2,TGTGCCAGCAGCTTCCGGGACAGGCTCAACAATGAGCAGTTCTTC,CASSFRDRLNNEQFF
.,TRBJ1-4,TRBD1,TRBV23-1,TGCGCCATTGCTACAGGGGCGTATAATGAAAAACTGTTTTTT,CAIATGAYNEKLFF
.,TRBJ2-7,TRBD1,TRBV7-8,TGTGCCAGCAGCATCCGACAGGGTCCGGGGGAGCAGTACTTC,CASSIRQGPGEQYF
few,TRBJ2-7,TRBD1,TRBV2,TGTGCCACCCGACAGGGCGGCGAGCAGTACTTC,CATRQGGEQYF
.,TRBJ2-3,TRBD1,TRBV27,TGTGCCAGCAGTTCTCACGGGACAGGAGGCACAGATACGCAGTATTTT,CASSSHGTGGTDTQYF
few,TRBJ2-7,.,TRBV28,TGTGCCAGCAGTCCCCCGTTTACTAGACGGATGTCCGAGCAGTACTTC,CASSPPFTRRMSEQYF
.,TRBJ1-2,.,TRBV28,TGTGCCAGCAGTCCACACCGCGGCTACACCTTC,CASSPHRGYTF
.,TRBJ2-5,TRBD2,TRBV18,TGTGCCAGCTCACCGGGAGGGCCTAAAGGGGAGACCCAGTACTTC,CASSPGGPKGETQYF
.,TRBJ1-2,.,TRBV25-1,TGTGCCAGCAGAGAGCAGGGGCCAGGTGGCTACACCTTC,CASREQGPGGYTF
.,TRBJ1-2,.,TRBV7-9,TGTGCCAGCAGCTTAGGCCGTCTATTCGAACGAAGTAACTATGGCTACACCTTC,CASSLGRLFERSNYGYTF
.,TRBJ2-5,TRBD2,TRBV4-2,TGTGCCAGCAGTATTCGGACTAGCGGCCAAGAGACCCAGTACTTC,CASSIRTSGQETQYF
few,TRBJ2-5,TRBD1,TRBV6-5,TGTGCCAGCAGTCCCCGACAGGGGGGCAAGGAGACCCAGTACTTC,CASSPRQGGKETQYF
.,TRBJ2-7,TRBD1,TRBV11-1,TGTGCCAGCGGCCGGACAGGGTATTCCTACGAGCAGTACTTC,CASGRTGYSYEQYF
few,TRBJ2-1,.,TRBV5-1,TGCGCCAGCAGCTCCCGGACAGCCACCTACAATGAGCAGTTCTTC,CASSSRTATYNEQFF
few,TRBJ2-2,.,TRBV11-2,TGTGCCAGCTCCCAGGGGAACACCGGGGAGCTGTTTTTT,CASSQGNTGELFF
.,TRBJ2-7,TRBD2,TRBV4-3,TGCGCCAGCAGCCAAGGCCCCGGGACTAGCGGGAGGTCCGGACCTCGCTACGAGCAGTACTTC,CASSQGPGTSGRSGPRYEQYF
few,TRBJ2-7,.,TRBV25-1,TGTGCCAGCAGTGACTCCGGGAAAGATGCCTACGAGCAGTACTTC,CASSDSGKDAYEQYF
few,TRBJ1-1,.,TRBV28,TGTGCCAGCAGCTCCCCCCCGGGGGGCTATACTGAAGCTTTCTTT,CASSSPPGGYTEAFF
.,TRBJ1-5,TRBD1,TRBV6-5,TGTGCCAGCAGTTACAGACAGGGAGGTCAGCCCCAGCATTTT,CASSYRQGGQPQHF
few,TRBJ2-5,TRBD1,TRBV25-1,TGTGCCAGCAGTGAAGTGACAGGGGACGAGACCCAGTACTTC,CASSEVTGDETQYF
few,TRBJ2-1,.,TRBV29-1,TGCAGCGTTACAGGGTTCCACAATGAGCAGTTCTTC,CSVTGFHNEQFF
few,TRBJ2-7,TRBD2,TRBV4-1,TGCGCCAGCAGCCATACTACTAGCGAGAGCTACGAGCAGTACTTC,CASSHTTSESYEQYF
few,TRBJ2-2,.,TRBV4-3,TGCGCCAGCAGCCAAGATCGGGGTAGCAGGAACACCGGGGAGCTGTTTTTT,CASSQDRGSRNTGELFF
.,TRBJ1-2,.,TRBV7-2,TGTGCCAGCAGCCTAATCGGAGACTATGGCTACACCTTC,CASSLIGDYGYTF
few,TRBJ2-5,TRBD1,TRBV28,TGTGCCAGCAGCCGTCGGGACAGGACCCGAGAGACCCAGTACTTC,CASSRRDRTRETQYF
few,TRBJ2-3,.,TRBV28,TGTGCCAGCAGTTCCGGCACTAGCATTGATACGCAGTATTTT,CASSSGTSIDTQYF
few,TRBJ2-2,.,TRBV30,TGTGCCTGGTCCAGGGGGGCGAACACCGGGGAGCTGTTTTTT,CAWSRGANTGELFF
.,TRBJ2-1,TRBD1,TRBV7-3,TGTGCCAGCAGCCATAGACAGGGCGGCTACAATGAGCAGTTCTTC,CASSHRQGGYNEQFF
few,TRBJ2-5,.,TRBV7-3,TGTGCCAGCAGCTTAATAGTTCAAGAGACCCAGTACTTC,CASSLIVQETQYF
.,TRBJ2-5,TRBD1,TRBV5-1,TGCGCCAGCAGCTTGGCGACCGGGACAGGGGTTCAAGAGACCCAGTACTTC,CASSLATGTGVQETQYF
few,TRBJ2-1,.,TRBV7-9,TGTGCCAGCAGCCCACGGGACTTTCTTGGATACAATGAGCAGTTCTTC,CASSPRDFLGYNEQFF